What follows are 24 T cell receptor beta chains derived from one specimen sequenced in a study of blood T cell repertoires in COVID-19. Clones were sequenced by immunoSEQ multiplex PCR, and TCRdb holds only the in-frame ones, with some missing. Here the sample spans tens of thousands of clones, about nine tenths being singletons. The material sequenced was peripheral blood. The receptors stem from a man aged 30 to 45 with acute or convalescent COVID-19.

V and J are TRBV6-2 or TRBV6-3 and TRBJ2-7; D not resolved. V lost 2 bases to trimming and J lost 9 bases, with 11 bases between them. The CDR3 runs to 12 residues. Looked up from germline, CDR1 is MNHEY and CDR2 is SVGEGT. CDR3 nucleotide sequence: TGTGCCAGCAGTTACGACTGGCAAGGGCAGTACTTC. This translates into CASSYDWQGQYF.

The chain carries TRBV19 and TRBJ1-1, with a possible D match to TRBD1 (6 bases). V lost 6 bases and J 1 base, leaving 15 bases between the germline ends. CDR1 is LNHDA, CDR2 SQIVND, per germline (reference sequence). The CDR3 has 15 residues. CDR3 sequence: CASSLPGAANTEAFF. The CDR3, as DNA: TGTGCCAGTAGCCTTCCAGGGGCAGCGAACACTGAAGCTTTCTTT.

The chain couples TRBV19 to TRBJ2-7; perhaps TRBD2 as D (6 bases). Trimming removed 7 bases at V and 4 bases at J, with 20 bases between. Germline CDR1 is LNHDA and CDR2 is SQIVND (reference sequence). The CDR3 totals 15 residues. This chain's CDR3 is CASTHQEGNVYEQYF. The CDR3 coding sequence is TGTGCCAGTACCCATCAGGAGGGGAACGTATACGAGCAGTACTTC.

V gene TRBV23-1 combines with J gene TRBJ1-5; tentatively, D is TRBD1 (6 bases). TRBV23-1 is labeled an ORF, and its function is uncertain. Deletions cut 3 bases from V and 8 bases from J, with 14 bases between. The CDR3 length is 14 residues. The CDR3, as DNA: TGCGCCAGCAGTCACGCAGGGGAAGGGGAGCCCCAGCATTTT. Its translation is CASSHAGEGEPQHF.

The J gene is TRBJ1-1, the V gene TRBV7-9; TRBD1 matches at 8 bases. J gave up 8 bases and V 3 bases, and 8 bases lay outside the gene matches. Germline loops: CDR1 SEHNR, CDR2 FQNEAQ (reference sequence). The CDR3 runs to 14 residues. The DNA of the CDR3 is TGTGCCAGCAGCTTCAACACAGGACAGGGAGAAGCTTTCTTT. Its translation is CASSFNTGQGEAFF.

The CDR3: CASSLGGKLFF. In DNA form, the CDR3 reads TGTGCCAGCAGCTTGGGGGGGAAACTGTTTTTT. This chain joins TRBV7-8 and TRBJ1-4, with D perhaps matching TRBD1 (5 bases). This CDR3 has 11 residues. Per germline, CDR1 SGHVS and CDR2 FQNEAQ. With 3 bases removed from V and 11 bases from J, the gap between germline ends came to 7 bases.

The V gene is TRBV27, the J gene TRBJ2-3; no reliable D call. The CDR3 totals 9 residues. Germline CDR1 and CDR2: MNHEY and SMNVEV (reference sequence). Trimming left V 8 bases short and J 7 bases short, with 4 bases between. This CDR3 reads CASGYTQYF. As DNA, the CDR3 is TGTGCCAGCGGCTATACGCAGTATTTT.

This chain joins TRBV6-5 and TRBJ1-2; 8 nucleotides agree with TRBD1. The V and J ends lost 0 bases and 3 bases, in that order; junction bases with no gene match: 6. Germline assignment: CDR1 MNHEY and CDR2 SVGAGI. The CDR3 runs 16 residues. The CDR3 protein is CASSYSPAGGDYGYTF. Written as DNA, the CDR3 is TGTGCCAGCAGTTACTCCCCCGCAGGGGGCGACTATGGCTACACCTTC.

The CDR3 sequence is CATSSRDKFSNTEAFF. The CDR3 DNA reads as TGTGCCACCAGCAGCCGGGACAAATTCTCGAACACTGAAGCTTTCTTT. This chain uses TRBV15 with TRBJ1-1; D may be TRBD1 (6 bases). The germline V gene has CDR1 LNHNV and CDR2 YYDKDF (reference sequence). The CDR3 consists of 16 residues. V gave up 3 bases and J gave up 1 base, with 15 bases separating them.

The J gene is TRBJ2-7, the V gene TRBV14, with a tentative D call TRBD2 (5 bases). Germline V gene sequence: CDR1 SGHDN, CDR2 FVKESK. The germline V and J ends were trimmed by 4 bases and 7 bases, with 8 bases remaining between them. CDR3 length equals 11 residues. CDR3 amino acids: CASSRTLEQYF. The CDR3 nucleotides are TGTGCCAGCAGCCGGACTTTAGAGCAGTACTTC.

This clone has a count of ten or more. V usage is TRBV2 and J usage is TRBJ2-7, with a possible D match to TRBD2 (6 bases). Trimming removed 6 bases from V and 2 bases from J, with 8 bases in between. The CDR3 runs to 12 residues. Per germline, CDR1 SNHLY and CDR2 FYNNEI. CDR3 coding DNA: TGTGCCAGCAGGCGGGAAGCCTACGAGCAGTACTTC. This translates into CASRREAYEQYF.

This chain connects TRBV12-3 or TRBV12-4 to TRBJ2-1, with D possibly being TRBD2 (6 bases). The CDR3 consists of 13 residues. V lost 7 bases and J lost 4, with 11 bases in between. DNA of the CDR3: TGTGCCAGCAAAGGGACTTTGTACAATGAGCAGTTCTTC. Protein product: CASKGTLYNEQFF.

V gene TRBV6-4 combines with J gene TRBJ2-1, with D possibly being TRBD2 (5 bases). Germline CDR1 is MRHNA and CDR2 is SNTAGT. Trimming removed 2 bases from V and 9 bases from J, with 14 bases in between. This CDR3 region has 14 residues. The CDR3 loop reads CASSDGRLASEQFF. CDR3 nucleotides: TGTGCCAGCAGTGACGGGCGGCTAGCAAGTGAGCAGTTCTTC.

The chain recombines TRBV29-1 with TRBJ1-2, with D perhaps matching TRBD1 (5 bases). Trimming left V 6 bases short and J 8 bases short, with 22 bases between. This CDR3 has 14 amino acids. Looked up from germline, CDR1 is SQVTM and CDR2 is ANQGSEA. The CDR3 is CSVGALGGREGYTF. The CDR3 DNA reads TGCAGCGTCGGGGCCCTGGGGGGAAGGGAAGGCTACACCTTC.

This rearrangement joins TRBV5-1 to TRBJ1-6; D is perhaps TRBD1 (5 bases). Germline V gives CDR1 SGHRS, CDR2 YFSETQ. The CDR3 has 14 amino acids. V was trimmed by 4 bases and J by 9 bases, leaving 14 bases between them. This chain's CDR3 is CASSLRDSSSPLHF. In DNA form, the CDR3 reads TGCGCCAGCAGCCTCCGGGACTCAAGTTCACCCCTCCACTTT.

The chain recombines TRBV7-2 with TRBJ1-1; perhaps TRBD1 as D (6 bases). The CDR3 is 15 residues long. Trimming shortened V by 4 bases and J by 2 bases, and 14 bases separated the two germline ends. CDR1 and CDR2 (germline): SGHTA, FQGNSA. The CDR3 spells CASSSGAGLNTEAFF. The CDR3 DNA is TGTGCCAGCAGCTCAGGGGCAGGACTCAACACTGAAGCTTTCTTT.

This clone was seen a few times. This chain links TRBV27 with TRBJ2-1; TRBD1 aligns across 7 bases. The CDR3 length is 13 residues. After removal of 5 bases from V and 9 bases from J, the junction contained 7 bases not matched to a gene. Per germline, CDR1 MNHEY and CDR2 SMNVEV (reference sequence). CDR3 region: CASSTSGGREQFF. Written as DNA, the CDR3 is TGTGCCAGCAGTACCTCAGGGGGTCGTGAGCAGTTCTTC.

The chain uses TRBV7-9 and TRBJ1-4, with 10 bases that match TRBD1. The junction had 5 bases not matched to a gene; V was cut back by 2 bases and J by 8 bases. There are 15 residues in the CDR3. The germline V gene encodes CDR1 SEHNR and CDR2 FQNEAQ (reference sequence). In DNA, the CDR3 is TGTGCCAGCAGCTTATTTGGGACAGGGGTGGAAAAACTGTTTTTT. Protein product: CASSLFGTGVEKLFF.

The chain recombines TRBV7-8 with TRBJ2-7; D may be TRBD2 (5 bases). This CDR3 has 14 residues. CDR1 SGHVS and CDR2 FQNEAQ come from the germline V gene. With 5 bases removed from V and 6 bases from J, the gap between germline ends came to 17 bases. The CDR3 loop is CASSPRVETAEQYF. Here the CDR3 DNA reads TGTGCCAGCAGCCCGAGGGTTGAGACGGCCGAGCAGTACTTC. Supplemented by reference TRBV7-8 and TRBJ2-7, the full variable domain reads GAGVSQSPRYKVAKRGQDVALRCDPISGHVSLFWYQQALGQGPEFLTYFQNEAQLDKSGLPSDRFFAERPEGSVSTLKIQRTQQEDSAVYLCASSPRVETAEQYFGPGTRLTVT.

This chain joins TRBV9 and TRBJ2-3; no firm D call. Trimming removed 0 bases at V and 0 bases at J, with 5 bases between. CDR3 length: 14 residues. CDR1 is SGDLS, CDR2 YYNGEE, per germline. The CDR3 DNA is TGTGCCAGCAGCGTAGGCGCAAGCACAGATACGCAGTATTTT. It translates to CASSVGASTDTQYF.

V is TRBV6-1 and J is TRBJ1-5; D unclear. Per the germline V gene, CDR1 is MNHNS and CDR2 is SASEGT. The CDR3 is 15 amino acids. V was pared by 2 bases and J by 2 bases, with 10 bases between. This chain's CDR3 is CASSEPPPGNQPQHF. For the CDR3, the DNA is TGTGCCAGCAGTGAACCGCCCCCAGGCAATCAGCCCCAGCATTTT.

The V gene is TRBV19, the J gene TRBJ1-5, with 12 nucleotides matching TRBD1. The V gene's germline CDR1 is LNHDA and CDR2 SQIVND (reference sequence). CDR3 size: 15 residues. Trimming cost V 5 bases and J 6 bases; bases outside gene matches: 5. The DNA for the CDR3 is TGTGCCAGTAGTGTCCGGGACAGGGGGCGTCAGCCCCAGCATTTT. Amino acid sequence: CASSVRDRGRQPQHF.

The chain is built from TRBV5-1 and TRBJ2-1, with 7 bases aligning to TRBD2. This CDR3 is built from 15 residues. The germline CDR1 and CDR2 sequences are SGHRS and YFSETQ. V trimming: 4 bases; J trimming: 5 bases; junction bases outside the gene matches: 9. CDR3 residues: CASSPREFGDNEQFF. CDR3 DNA: TGCGCCAGCAGCCCGCGGGAGTTTGGGGACAATGAGCAGTTCTTC.

The chain employs TRBV6-5 and TRBJ2-2, with D possibly matching TRBD2 (6 bases). The CDR3 loop spans 16 amino acids. The germline CDR1 and CDR2 sequences are MNHEY and SVGAGI. V dropped 2 bases and J dropped 0 bases, with 10 bases sitting between them. The CDR3 sequence is CASSYRGGANTGELFF. CDR3 bases: TGTGCCAGCAGTTACCGGGGAGGAGCGAACACCGGGGAGCTGTTTTTT.